The next 30 T cell receptor beta chains were all read from a single sample in a study of Graves' ophthalmopathy and Graves' hyperthyroidism. Scientists amplified the TCR beta CDR3 regions from RNA transcripts. HTBI primers were used in a first-round RT-PCR, which preceded a second-round multiplex PCR. In TCRdb, the multiplex PCR reads were re-called with MiXCR into one record per CDR3 protein. The sample lists roughly 610,000 distinct CDR3 sequences; about 20% were seen once. The sequenced sample consisted of peripheral blood. Every receptor here comes from a woman aged 18 to 35 with stable Graves' hyperthyroidism. Some clones in this sample may be carry-over from other donors' samples.

This clonotype appeared many times. This chain uses TRBV11-1 with TRBJ2-7; D is uncertain. This CDR3 spans 16 amino acids. Trimming left V 1 base short and J 4 bases short, with 17 bases between. Germline V CDR1 and CDR2: SGHAT, FQDESV (reference sequence). The CDR3 bases are TGTGCCAGCAGCTTAGGTCAGGCATCTCATCCTTACGAGCAGTACTTC. As protein: CASSLGQASHPYEQYF.

Many counts were recorded for this clonotype. The chain employs TRBV2 and TRBJ2-7, with D tentatively TRBD2 (6 bases). Trimming removed 6 bases at V and 8 bases at J, with 11 bases between. Germline CDR1 SNHLY, CDR2 FYNNEI. This CDR3 contains 11 residues. The CDR3 bases are TGTGCCAGCAGAGAGGAGGGGAAGCAGTACTTC. Protein product: CASREEGKQYF.

This clonotype was counted many times. The rearrangement joins TRBV20-1 to TRBJ2-5, with TRBD2 identical over 9 bases. The germline gives CDR1 DFQATT, CDR2 SNEGSKA (reference sequence). This CDR3 is built from 14 residues. V lost 2 bases, J lost 5 bases, and 6 bases stayed unmatched. Here the CDR3 reads CSARRGLAEETQYF. CDR3 DNA sequence: TGCAGTGCTAGAAGGGGACTAGCTGAGGAGACCCAGTACTTC.

In its sample, this clonotype was seen many times. The chain combines TRBV6-5 with TRBJ2-7; possible D gene TRBD2, 5 bases. There are 13 residues in the CDR3. Germline assignment: CDR1 MNHEY and CDR2 SVGAGI. Between the trimmed V and J ends, which lost 4 bases and 4 bases, there was a span of 11 bases. CDR3 nucleotides: TGTGCCAGCAGTTGGAGTGGGGAGTACGAGCAGTACTTC. Translated: CASSWSGEYEQYF.

This clonotype was seen ten or more times. The chain employs TRBV12-3 or TRBV12-4 and TRBJ2-5; tentative D call: TRBD1 (5 bases). The CDR3 is made up of 15 amino acids. Trimming removed 3 bases from V and 4 bases from J, with 15 bases in between. In DNA, the CDR3 is TGTGCCAGCAGTTTCGCAGGGTTGATTTTAGAGACCCAGTACTTC. Amino acid sequence: CASSFAGLILETQYF.

This clonotype showed up many times. This chain uses TRBV28 with TRBJ2-7; TRBD2 agrees at 8 bases. The V and J ends lost 10 bases and 3 bases, in that order; junction bases with no gene match: 14. The CDR3 length is 15 residues. CDR1 and CDR2 from the germline V gene are MDHEN and SYDVKM. Written as DNA, the CDR3 is TGTGCCACCTCCTTGGGCGGGAGGAGGGACTACGAGCAGTACTTC. This gives the protein CATSLGGRRDYEQYF.

The chain links TRBV30 to TRBJ1-1; tentatively, D is TRBD1 (6 bases). CDR3 size: 15 residues. V was pared by 1 base and J by 3 bases, with 15 bases between. Germline V gene lookup returns CDR1 GTSNPN and CDR2 SVGIG (reference sequence). CDR3 loop: CAWSAKGGQDTEAFF. The CDR3 DNA reads as TGTGCCTGGAGTGCCAAGGGGGGGCAGGACACTGAAGCTTTCTTT. Drawing the rest from reference TRBV30 and TRBJ1-1, the complete variable domain is SQTIHQWPATLVQPVGSPLSLECTVEGTSNPNLYWYRQAAGRGLQLLFYSVGIGQISSEVPQNLSASRPQDRQFILSSKKLLLSDSGFYLCAWSAKGGQDTEAFFGQGTRLTVV.

This clonotype was observed at least ten times. V gene TRBV20-1 combines with J gene TRBJ1-5, with TRBD1 identical over 8 bases. The CDR3 has 12 amino acids. The germline gives CDR1 DFQATT, CDR2 SNEGSKA (reference sequence). With 6 bases clipped from V and 6 bases from J, the junction kept 4 bases outside the gene matches. In DNA, the CDR3 is TGCAGTGCCGAACAGGGGGTTCAGCCCCAGCATTTT. Translated: CSAEQGVQPQHF.

The sample holds many counts of this clonotype. V gene TRBV4-2 combines with J gene TRBJ2-5, with 9 positions matching TRBD2. The CDR3 length is 16 residues. From germline, CDR1 is LGHNA and CDR2 YNFKEQ. With 4 bases clipped from V and 0 bases from J, the junction kept 6 bases outside the gene matches. The CDR3 sequence: CASSLTGTSHQETQYF. CDR3 sequence (DNA): TGTGCCAGCAGCCTGACAGGGACTAGCCACCAAGAGACCCAGTACTTC.

Remarks on this clonotype: A much larger clone lies a single base off, so this may be a read error. J is TRBJ2-7 and V is TRBV27; D is perhaps TRBD2 (6 bases). Germline V gene lookup returns CDR1 MNHEY and CDR2 SMNVEV (reference sequence). The CDR3 loop spans 15 amino acids. CDR3 DNA: TGTGCCTGCAGTTTAGGGGCTAGCGCCAACTACGAGCAGTACTTC. Its protein product is CACSLGASANYEQYF.

This clonotype was detected a few times. The chain uses TRBV28 and TRBJ2-4; D ambiguous. The germline gives CDR1 MDHEN, CDR2 SYDVKM. Deletions cut 3 bases from V and 6 bases from J, with 9 bases between. The CDR3 consists of 13 residues. Written as DNA, the CDR3 is TGTGCCAGCAGTTTGCCCGGGCTAAACATTCAGTACTTC. It specifies CASSLPGLNIQYF.

Only a few counts were recorded for this clonotype. This rearrangement joins TRBV2 to TRBJ2-7, with TRBD1 identical over 8 bases. The length of the CDR3 is 14 residues. Per germline, CDR1 SNHLY and CDR2 FYNNEI. J lost 0 bases, V lost 7 bases, and 5 bases had no gene match. The DNA of the CDR3 is TGTGCCAGCAAAAGGGACAGGAGCTCCTACGAGCAGTACTTC. This gives the protein CASKRDRSSYEQYF.

This clonotype was recorded many times. The V call is TRBV18, the J call TRBJ2-7, with 12 bases matching TRBD1. V gave up 1 base and J gave up 6 bases; unmatched junction bases: 10. This CDR3 has 17 amino acids. Germline-derived CDR1 and CDR2 are KGHSH and LQKENI. The CDR3 coding sequence is TGTGCCAGCTCACCACGCCGGGGACAGGGGGCCTCTCTCGAGCAGTACTTC. It codes for CASSPRRGQGASLEQYF.

V is TRBV3-1 and J is TRBJ2-5; D unclear. The CDR3 length is 12 residues. The V end lost 5 bases, the J end lost 6 bases, and 10 bases lay between the germline ends. Germline CDR1 reads LGHDT; CDR2 reads YNNKEL (reference sequence). CDR3 protein: CASSDVWKTQYF. The DNA for the CDR3 is TGTGCCAGCAGCGATGTATGGAAGACCCAGTACTTC.

This clonotype was found a few times. The gene calls are TRBV5-1 and TRBJ2-1; TRBD1 might be the D (5 bases). Germline V lookup: CDR1 SGHRS, CDR2 YFSETQ. V was shortened by 0 bases and J by 2 bases, with 9 bases between the two germline ends. The CDR3 has 15 residues. DNA of the CDR3: TGCGCCAGCAGCTTGGAGGCAGGGACCTACAATGAGCAGTTCTTC. This gives the protein CASSLEAGTYNEQFF.

This clonotype was recorded many times. The V gene is TRBV28, the J gene TRBJ1-3; TRBD1 matches 9 bases. CDR1 is MDHEN and CDR2 is SYDVKM in the germline V gene. The CDR3 has 15 amino acids. V dropped 3 bases and J dropped 3; count of bases not matched to a gene: 3. CDR3 protein: CASSLGQGNGNTIYF. The CDR3 DNA reads as TGTGCCAGCAGTTTGGGACAGGGAAATGGAAACACCATATATTTT.

The chain couples TRBV30 to TRBJ2-7, with TRBD2 matching 12 bases. The CDR3 runs 19 residues. J gave up 5 bases and V 2 bases, and 19 bases lay outside the gene matches. The V gene's germline CDR1 is GTSNPN and CDR2 SVGIG (reference sequence). DNA for the CDR3: TGTGCCTGGAGTACGGGGCGGACTAGCGGGGCAACCCTGGGACACGAGCAGTACTTC. This codes for CAWSTGRTSGATLGHEQYF.

Ten or more counts support this clonotype. The chain joins TRBV27 to TRBJ1-1, with 8 bases aligning to TRBD1. Losses at the gene ends were 7 bases for V and 0 bases for J; bases not matched to a gene: 10. In germline, CDR1 is MNHEY, CDR2 SMNVEV (reference sequence). The CDR3 has 16 residues. CDR3 loop: CASIPRRDRMNTEAFF. CDR3 bases: TGTGCCAGCATCCCCAGAAGGGACAGGATGAACACTGAAGCTTTCTTT.

The table lists this clonotype with many counts. The chain combines TRBV6-1 with TRBJ2-4, with 8 nucleotides matching TRBD2. CDR3 size: 14 residues. With 7 bases clipped from V and 8 bases from J, the junction kept 10 bases outside the gene matches. Germline CDR1 reads MNHNS; CDR2 reads SASEGT. The CDR3 loop is CASTGGGPVYIQYF. CDR3 sequence (DNA): TGTGCCAGCACCGGGGGGGGGCCAGTATACATTCAGTACTTC.

The rearrangement uses TRBV9 and TRBJ2-2, with D possibly being TRBD1 or TRBD2 (5 bases each). Germline loops: CDR1 SGDLS, CDR2 YYNGEE. The germline V and J ends were trimmed by 0 bases and 1 base, with 13 bases remaining between them. The CDR3 has 17 amino acids. CDR3 loop: CASSVAEGRMNTGELFF. The CDR3 nucleotides are TGTGCCAGCAGCGTAGCTGAGGGACGGATGAACACCGGGGAGCTGTTTTTT. Full variable domain (missing parts from reference TRBV9 and TRBJ2-2): DSGVTQTPKHLITATGQRVTLRCSPRSGDLSVYWYQQSLDQGLQFLIQYYNGEERAKGNILERFSAQQFPDLHSELNLSSLELGDSALYFCASSVAEGRMNTGELFFGEGSRLTVL.

This clonotype was found many times. The rearrangement links TRBV6-1 to TRBJ1-5; 10 nucleotides line up with TRBD1. After removal of 7 bases from V and 4 bases from J, the junction contained 4 bases not matched to a gene. CDR1 and CDR2 from the germline V gene are MNHNS and SASEGT. This CDR3 has 14 residues. The CDR3 coding sequence is TGTGCCAGCACCCCGGGACAGGGGAATCAGCCCCAGCATTTT. This encodes CASTPGQGNQPQHF.

This clonotype was recorded a few times. This chain uses TRBV29-1 with TRBJ2-7, with TRBD1 matching 12 bases. This CDR3 is built from 16 residues. Germline values: CDR1 SQVTM, CDR2 ANQGSEA. The J segment lost 4 bases and the V segment lost 0 bases, leaving 7 bases of the junction unmatched. The CDR3 region has the DNA TGCAGCGTTGAAGACGTCTCGGGACAGGGGGCGTACGAGCAGTACTTC. The encoded protein is CSVEDVSGQGAYEQYF.

The chain has TRBV24-1 and TRBJ2-5; 7 bases line up with TRBD2. Germline V gives CDR1 KGHDR, CDR2 SFDVKD. V was pared by 5 bases and J by 5 bases, with 4 bases of the junction left unmatched. The CDR3 runs 13 residues. CDR3 nucleotide sequence: TGTGCCACCAGTGGGCAGGGAGGGGAGACCCAGTACTTC. This codes for CATSGQGGETQYF.

This clonotype was observed at least ten times. This chain's CDR3 is CASSLMGGANTGELFF. The DNA of the CDR3 is TGTGCCAGCAGCTTAATGGGGGGGGCGAACACCGGGGAGCTGTTTTTT. The gene calls are TRBV7-3 and TRBJ2-2, with 7 bases lining up with TRBD2. CDR1 and CDR2 (germline): SGHTA, FQGTGA. The CDR3 runs to 16 residues. Trimming at V came to 1 base and at J to 0 bases, leaving 2 bases not matched to a gene.

The chain couples TRBV9 to TRBJ1-5; D uncertain. The CDR3 has 16 residues. The germline V gene encodes CDR1 SGDLS and CDR2 YYNGEE. V shed 4 bases and J shed 3 bases, with 17 bases lying between them. CDR3 nucleotides: TGTGCCAGCAGCCCCGAGGGATTAGTATTCAATCAGCCCCAGCATTTT. Its translation: CASSPEGLVFNQPQHF.

This rearrangement joins TRBV12-3 or TRBV12-4 to TRBJ1-2; no reliable D call. Trimming pared 8 bases from V and 7 bases from J, leaving 14 bases between. The CDR3 length is 12 residues. The CDR3 loop reads CASASWAGGYTF. The DNA of the CDR3 is TGTGCCAGCGCATCATGGGCCGGTGGCTACACCTTC.

As regards this clonotype: One junction end does not reproduce the germline sequence, and a read error may be involved. V gene TRBV6-2 or TRBV6-3 combines with J gene TRBJ1-2; D remains ambiguous. From germline, CDR1 is MNHEY and CDR2 SVGEGT. CDR3 length: 14 amino acids. The CDR3 loop is CASSNSSDYGGYTF. For the CDR3, the DNA is TGTGCCAGCAGTAACTCCTCCGACTACGGGGGCTACACCTTC.

This clonotype was recorded a few times. This rearrangement joins TRBV4-1 to TRBJ1-2, with 7 bases that match TRBD1. V was pared by 3 bases and J by 2 bases, with 21 bases of the junction left unmatched. Germline V gene lookup returns CDR1 MGHRA and CDR2 YSYEKL. The CDR3 spans 20 residues. In DNA form, the CDR3 reads TGCGCCAGCAGCCACCACAAGAAGGGGGCGCGGTGGTGGGGAAACTATGGCTACACCTTC. This codes for CASSHHKKGARWWGNYGYTF.

This clonotype appeared many times. Here the CDR3 DNA reads TGTGCCACCAGTGATACCCGGCCGACTAGCGCTCTTTCTATCTCCTACGAGCAGTACTTC. Its translation: CATSDTRPTSALSISYEQYF. V gene TRBV24-1 combines with J gene TRBJ2-7, with TRBD2 matching 8 bases. CDR1 is KGHDR, CDR2 SFDVKD, per germline. J gave up 0 bases and V 3 bases, and 18 bases lay outside the gene matches. The CDR3 runs to 20 residues.

This clonotype was counted a single time. The chain carries TRBV9 and TRBJ2-5; 12 bases agree with TRBD2. The CDR3 is made up of 16 amino acids. J was trimmed by 2 bases and V by 3 bases; bases with no gene match: 5. Germline lookup yields CDR1 SGDLS and CDR2 YYNGEE. Here the CDR3 DNA reads TGTGCCAGCAGCGAAGGACTAGCGGGAATTCAAGAGACCCAGTACTTC. Residues: CASSEGLAGIQETQYF.